This T cell receptor beta chain is from a study of Graves' ophthalmopathy and Graves' hyperthyroidism. Study conclusions and caveats: Among thyroid clonotypes expanded above 0.001 frequency, most also appeared in blood. Progression of ophthalmopathy was predicted by the model with 65% to 71% sensitivity and around 77% specificity. A classifier, a 13-signature model, separated ophthalmopathy from stable hyperthyroidism with roughly 86% sensitivity and about 82% specificity.

Moderate-to-severe activity, with CAS ≥3, NOSPECS ≥4 and duration under 3 months, characterized the donors with ophthalmopathy. This clonotype was observed at least ten times. The antigen is not known. Researchers took RNA transcripts and amplified TCR beta CDR3 regions from them. HTBI primers were employed in first-round RT-PCR, then a second-round multiplex PCR followed. TCRdb re-called the multiplex PCR reads through MiXCR, storing one row per CDR3 protein. The table records about 210,000 distinct CDR3 sequences, 29% of them present only once. The source is a man aged 50-59 years with Graves' ophthalmopathy. The sequencing input was peripheral blood.

CDR3 sequence: CASSPSGTSGGTSQYF. Here the CDR3 DNA reads TGTGCCAGCAGCCCATCCGGGACTAGCGGGGGGACGTCCCAGTACTTC. The chain employs TRBV12-3 or TRBV12-4 and TRBJ2-5; 15 bases match TRBD2. The CDR3 is 16 amino acids. V gave up 6 bases and J gave up 9 bases; unmatched junction bases: 11.